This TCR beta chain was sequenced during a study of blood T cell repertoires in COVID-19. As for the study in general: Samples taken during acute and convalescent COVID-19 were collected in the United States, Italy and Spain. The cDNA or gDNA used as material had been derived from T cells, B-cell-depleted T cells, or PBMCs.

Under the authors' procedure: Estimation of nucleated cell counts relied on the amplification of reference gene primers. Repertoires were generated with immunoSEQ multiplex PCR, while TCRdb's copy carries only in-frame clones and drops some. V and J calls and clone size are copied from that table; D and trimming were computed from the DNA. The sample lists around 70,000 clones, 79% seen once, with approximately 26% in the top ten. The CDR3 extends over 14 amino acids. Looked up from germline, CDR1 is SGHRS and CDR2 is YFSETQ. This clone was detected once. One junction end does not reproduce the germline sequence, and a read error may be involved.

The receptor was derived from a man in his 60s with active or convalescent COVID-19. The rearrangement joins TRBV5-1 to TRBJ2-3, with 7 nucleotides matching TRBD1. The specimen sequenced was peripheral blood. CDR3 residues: CASLRDSSTNTQYF. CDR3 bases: TGCGCCAGCCTTCGGGACAGCAGCACAAATACGCAGTATTTT. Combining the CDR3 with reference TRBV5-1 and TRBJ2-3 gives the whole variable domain KAGVTQTPRYLIKTRGQQVTLSCSPISGHRSVSWYQQTPGQGLQFLFEYFSETQRNKGNFPGRFSGRQFSNSRSEMNVSTLELGDSALYLCASLRDSSTNTQYFGPGTRLTVL.